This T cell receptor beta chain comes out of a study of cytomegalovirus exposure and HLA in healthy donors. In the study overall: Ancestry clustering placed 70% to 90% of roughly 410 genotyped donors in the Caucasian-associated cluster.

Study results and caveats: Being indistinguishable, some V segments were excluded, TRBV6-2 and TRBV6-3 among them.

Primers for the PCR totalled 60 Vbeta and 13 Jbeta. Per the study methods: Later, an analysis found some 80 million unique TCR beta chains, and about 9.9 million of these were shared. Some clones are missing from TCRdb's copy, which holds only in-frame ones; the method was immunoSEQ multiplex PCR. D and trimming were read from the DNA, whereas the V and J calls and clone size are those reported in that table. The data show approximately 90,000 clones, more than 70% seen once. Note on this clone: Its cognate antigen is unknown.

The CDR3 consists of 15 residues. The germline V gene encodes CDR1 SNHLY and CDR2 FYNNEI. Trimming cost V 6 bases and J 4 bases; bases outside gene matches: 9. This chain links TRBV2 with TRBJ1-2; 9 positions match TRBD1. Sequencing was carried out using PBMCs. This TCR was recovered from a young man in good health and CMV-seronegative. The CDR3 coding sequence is TGTGCCAGCAGAGCAACAGGGGGCGCAGGCTATGGCTACACCTTC. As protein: CASRATGGAGYGYTF.